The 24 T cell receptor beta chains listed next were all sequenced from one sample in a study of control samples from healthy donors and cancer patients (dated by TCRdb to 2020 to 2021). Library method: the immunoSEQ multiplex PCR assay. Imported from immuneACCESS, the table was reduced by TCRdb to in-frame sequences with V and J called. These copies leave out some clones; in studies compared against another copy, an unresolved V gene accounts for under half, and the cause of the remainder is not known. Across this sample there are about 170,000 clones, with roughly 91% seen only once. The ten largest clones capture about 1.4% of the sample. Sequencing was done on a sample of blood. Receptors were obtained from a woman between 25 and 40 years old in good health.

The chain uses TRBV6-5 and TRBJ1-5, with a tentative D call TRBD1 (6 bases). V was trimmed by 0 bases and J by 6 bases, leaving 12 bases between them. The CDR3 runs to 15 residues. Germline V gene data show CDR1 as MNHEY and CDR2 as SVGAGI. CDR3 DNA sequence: TGTGCCAGCAGTTACTCAGGGGGGGCGGGTCAGCCCCAGCATTTT. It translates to CASSYSGGAGQPQHF.

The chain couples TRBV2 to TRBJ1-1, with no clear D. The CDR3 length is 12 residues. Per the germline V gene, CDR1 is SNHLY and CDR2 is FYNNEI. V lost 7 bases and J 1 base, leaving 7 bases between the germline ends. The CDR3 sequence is CASIRQNTEAFF. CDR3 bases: TGTGCCAGCATTCGACAGAACACTGAAGCTTTCTTT.

Here the CDR3 reads CSVEQGVGGNTIYF. The DNA for the CDR3 is TGCAGCGTTGAACAGGGGGTTGGAGGAAACACCATATATTTT. The V and J genes are TRBV29-1 and TRBJ1-3; 7 bases align to TRBD1. CDR3 length equals 14 residues. From germline, CDR1 is SQVTM and CDR2 ANQGSEA. V shed 2 bases, J shed 4 bases, and the junction held 5 bases outside the gene matches.

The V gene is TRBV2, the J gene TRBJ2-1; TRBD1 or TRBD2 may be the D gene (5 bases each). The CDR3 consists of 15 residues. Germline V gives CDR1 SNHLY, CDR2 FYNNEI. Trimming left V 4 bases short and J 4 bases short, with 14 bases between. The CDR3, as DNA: TGTGCCAGCAGTGGGGTTCTAGCAGGGTACAATGAGCAGTTCTTC. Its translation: CASSGVLAGYNEQFF.

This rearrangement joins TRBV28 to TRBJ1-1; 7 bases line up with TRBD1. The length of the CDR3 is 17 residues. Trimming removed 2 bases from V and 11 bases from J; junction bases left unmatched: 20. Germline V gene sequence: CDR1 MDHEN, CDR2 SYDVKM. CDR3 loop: CASSLIGNRGLLAWAFF. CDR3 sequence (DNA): TGTGCCAGCAGTTTAATCGGAAACAGGGGTCTGCTTGCTTGGGCTTTCTTT.

CDR3 coding DNA: TGTGCCAGCAGTGACTCATCTAGCGGGGGGTACAATGAGCAGTTCTTC. Translation gives CASSDSSSGGYNEQFF. The gene calls are TRBV6-4 and TRBJ2-1, with 11 bases aligning to TRBD2. The junction had 2 bases not matched to a gene; V was cut back by 0 bases and J by 4 bases. In germline, CDR1 is MRHNA, CDR2 SNTAGT. This CDR3 comprises 16 residues.

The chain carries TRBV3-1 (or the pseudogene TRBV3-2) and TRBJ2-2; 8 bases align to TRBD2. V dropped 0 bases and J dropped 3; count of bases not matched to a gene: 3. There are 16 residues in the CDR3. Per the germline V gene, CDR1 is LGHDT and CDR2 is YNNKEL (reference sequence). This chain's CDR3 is CASSQEGTRDTGELFF. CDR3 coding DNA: TGTGCCAGCAGCCAAGAAGGGACTAGGGACACCGGGGAGCTGTTTTTT.

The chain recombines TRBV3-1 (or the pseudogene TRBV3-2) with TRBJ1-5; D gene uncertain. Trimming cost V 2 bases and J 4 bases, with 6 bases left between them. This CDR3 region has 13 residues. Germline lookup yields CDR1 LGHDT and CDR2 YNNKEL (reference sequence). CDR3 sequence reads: CASSQQKNQPQHF. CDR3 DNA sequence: TGTGCCAGCAGCCAACAGAAGAATCAGCCCCAGCATTTT.

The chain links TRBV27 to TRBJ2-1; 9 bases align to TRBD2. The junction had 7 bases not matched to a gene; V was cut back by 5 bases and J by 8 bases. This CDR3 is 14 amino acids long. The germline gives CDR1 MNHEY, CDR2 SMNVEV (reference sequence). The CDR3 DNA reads TGTGCCAGCAGTCTTAGCGGGAGCGGCTATGAGCAGTTCTTC. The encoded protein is CASSLSGSGYEQFF.

CDR3 coding DNA: TGTGCCAGCAGCCAGACTAGCGGGGTAAGCTCTGGGGCCAACGTCCTGACTTTC. This translates into CASSQTSGVSSGANVLTF. This chain links TRBV3-1 (or the pseudogene TRBV3-2) with TRBJ2-6, with TRBD2 matching over 11 bases. Losses at the gene ends were 3 bases for V and 0 bases for J; bases not matched to a gene: 4. In germline, CDR1 is LGHDT, CDR2 YNNKEL (reference sequence). The CDR3 extends over 18 amino acids.

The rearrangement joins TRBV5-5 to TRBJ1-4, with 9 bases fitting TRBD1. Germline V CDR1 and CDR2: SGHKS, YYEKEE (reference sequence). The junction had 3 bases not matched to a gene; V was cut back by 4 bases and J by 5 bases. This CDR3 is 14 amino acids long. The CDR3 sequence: CASSPGQGNEKLFF. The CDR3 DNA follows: TGTGCCAGCAGCCCGGGACAGGGAAATGAAAAACTGTTTTTT.

Here the CDR3 DNA reads TGTGCCAGCAGCATGGGCGCAGGGGCCACTGAAGCTTTCTTT. As protein: CASSMGAGATEAFF. This chain links TRBV5-6 with TRBJ1-1; a possible D gene is TRBD1 (6 bases). Between the trimmed V and J ends, which lost 4 bases and 4 bases, there was a span of 14 bases. CDR3 length: 14 residues. Germline values: CDR1 SGHDT, CDR2 YYEEEE.

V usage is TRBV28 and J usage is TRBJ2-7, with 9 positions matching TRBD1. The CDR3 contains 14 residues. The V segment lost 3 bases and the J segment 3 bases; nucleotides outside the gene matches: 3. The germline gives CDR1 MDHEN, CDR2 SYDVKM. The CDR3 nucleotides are TGTGCCAGCAGTTTCGGGGACAGGGTCTACGAGCAGTACTTC. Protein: CASSFGDRVYEQYF. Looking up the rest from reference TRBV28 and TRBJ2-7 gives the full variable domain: DVKVTQSSRYLVKRTGEKVFLECVQDMDHENMFWYRQDPGLGLRLIYFSYDVKMKEKGDIPEGYSVSREKKERFSLILESASTNQTSMYLCASSFGDRVYEQYFGPGTRLTVT.

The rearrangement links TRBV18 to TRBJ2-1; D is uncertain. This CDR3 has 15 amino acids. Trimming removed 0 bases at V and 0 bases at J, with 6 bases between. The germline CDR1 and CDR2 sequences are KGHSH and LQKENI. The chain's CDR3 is CASSPPGPSYNEQFF. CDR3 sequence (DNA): TGTGCCAGCTCACCACCGGGCCCCTCCTACAATGAGCAGTTCTTC. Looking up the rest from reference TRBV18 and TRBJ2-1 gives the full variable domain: NAGVMQNPRHLVRRRGQEARLRCSPMKGHSHVYWYRQLPEEGLKFMVYLQKENIIDESGMPKERFSAEFPKEGPSILRIQQVVRGDSAAYFCASSPPGPSYNEQFFGPGTRLTVL.

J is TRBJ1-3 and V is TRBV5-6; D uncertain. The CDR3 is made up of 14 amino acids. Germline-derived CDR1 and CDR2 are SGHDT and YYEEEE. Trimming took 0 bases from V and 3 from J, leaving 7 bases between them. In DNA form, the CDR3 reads TGTGCCAGCAGCTTGGAGCGGGTTGGAAACACCATATATTTT. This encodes CASSLERVGNTIYF.

The CDR3 protein is CASSGQGRGADTQYF. In nucleotides, the CDR3 is TGTGCCAGCAGCGGACAGGGAAGGGGGGCAGATACGCAGTATTTT. This sequence joins TRBV9 and TRBJ2-3, with D maybe TRBD1 (7 bases). V lost 3 bases, J lost 4 bases, and 15 bases lay in between. The CDR3 has 15 residues. In germline, CDR1 is SGDLS, CDR2 YYNGEE.

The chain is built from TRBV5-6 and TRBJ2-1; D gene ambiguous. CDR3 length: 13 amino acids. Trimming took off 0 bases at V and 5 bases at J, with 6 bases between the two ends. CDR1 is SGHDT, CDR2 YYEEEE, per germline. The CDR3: CASSLDSDNEQFF. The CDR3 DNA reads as TGTGCCAGCAGCTTGGACAGCGACAATGAGCAGTTCTTC.

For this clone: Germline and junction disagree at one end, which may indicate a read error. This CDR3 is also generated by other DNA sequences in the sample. CDR3 sequence reads: CASSSRTGSTDTQYF. The CDR3 coding sequence is TGCGCCAGCAGCTCCCGGACAGGTTCCACAGATACGCAGTATTTT. The chain employs TRBV11-3 and TRBJ2-3; TRBD1 matches 7 bases. Per germline, CDR1 SGHNT and CDR2 YENEEA. This CDR3 spans 15 amino acids.

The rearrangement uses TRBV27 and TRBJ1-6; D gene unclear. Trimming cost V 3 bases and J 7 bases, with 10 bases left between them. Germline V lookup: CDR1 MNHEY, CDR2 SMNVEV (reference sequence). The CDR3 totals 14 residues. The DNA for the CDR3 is TGTGCCAGCAGTTTCCCAGGCGAGAATTCACCCCTCCACTTT. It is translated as CASSFPGENSPLHF.

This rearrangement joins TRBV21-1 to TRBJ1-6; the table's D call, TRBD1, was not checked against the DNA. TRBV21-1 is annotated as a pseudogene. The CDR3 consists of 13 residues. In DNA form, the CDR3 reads TGTGCCAGCGGTACACAGGATAATTCACCCCTCCACTTT. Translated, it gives CASGTQDNSPLHF.

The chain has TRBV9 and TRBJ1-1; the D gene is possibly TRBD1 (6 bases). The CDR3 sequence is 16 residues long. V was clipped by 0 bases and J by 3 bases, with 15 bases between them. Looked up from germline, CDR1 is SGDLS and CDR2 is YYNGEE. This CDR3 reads CASSVALQGRDTEAFF. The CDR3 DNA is TGTGCCAGCAGCGTAGCGTTACAGGGTCGGGACACTGAAGCTTTCTTT.

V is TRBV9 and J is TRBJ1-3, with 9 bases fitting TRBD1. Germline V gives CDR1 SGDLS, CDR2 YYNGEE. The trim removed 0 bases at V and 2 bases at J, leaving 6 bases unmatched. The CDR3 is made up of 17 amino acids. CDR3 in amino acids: CASSVAPRQGAGNTIYF. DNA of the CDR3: TGTGCCAGCAGCGTAGCCCCCCGACAGGGGGCTGGAAACACCATATATTTT.

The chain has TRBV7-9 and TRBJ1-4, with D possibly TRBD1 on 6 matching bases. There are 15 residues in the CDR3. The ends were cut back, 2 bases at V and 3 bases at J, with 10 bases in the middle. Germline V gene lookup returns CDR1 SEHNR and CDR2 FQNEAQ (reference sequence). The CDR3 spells CASSLQGKANEKLFF. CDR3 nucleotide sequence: TGTGCCAGCAGCTTACAGGGGAAGGCTAATGAAAAACTGTTTTTT.

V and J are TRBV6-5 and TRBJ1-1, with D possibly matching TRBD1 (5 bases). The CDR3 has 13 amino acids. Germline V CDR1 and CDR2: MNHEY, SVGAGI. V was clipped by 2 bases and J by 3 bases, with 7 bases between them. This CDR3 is CASSYQGYTEAFF. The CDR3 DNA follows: TGTGCCAGCAGTTACCAGGGTTACACTGAAGCTTTCTTT.